The 10 T cell receptor beta chains below all came from one sample that was sequenced in a study of siplizumab effects on memory and regulatory T cells. Some clones are missing from TCRdb's copy, which holds only in-frame ones; the method was immunoSEQ multiplex PCR. This sample has about 56,000 clones, with around 97% found just once. The sample was naive CD8+ T cells sorted from blood. The receptors derive from a human donor in good health.

The chain is built from TRBV4-1 and TRBJ2-5; 7 nucleotides line up with TRBD1. V shed 4 bases and J 1 base; nucleotides not matched to a gene: 3. Germline CDR1 is MGHRA and CDR2 is YSYEKL. This CDR3 region has 14 residues. The CDR3 DNA sequence: TGCGCCAGCAGCCGCCGGGACAGCCAAGAGACCCAGTACTTC. It specifies CASSRRDSQETQYF.

The CDR3 DNA sequence: TGCGCCAGCAGTTTTTCTCCCGGGACAGGGGACTACTATGGCTACACCTTC. Amino acid sequence: CASSFSPGTGDYYGYTF. The chain couples TRBV5-1 to TRBJ1-2; 10 bases are a match to TRBD1. The CDR3 length is 17 residues. Trimming took 5 bases from V and 3 from J; bases not matched to a gene: 13. CDR1 is SGHRS, CDR2 YFSETQ, per germline.

This clone appeared once. This chain joins TRBV19 and TRBJ2-3, with 10 bases aligning to TRBD2. CDR3 size: 17 residues. Germline V gene sequence: CDR1 LNHDA, CDR2 SQIVND (reference sequence). Germline trimming cut 1 base from V and 3 bases from J; bases unmatched to any gene: 7. The CDR3 nucleotides read TGTGCCAGTAGTATAGGTTTGGCTAGCGGGAGTACAGATACGCAGTATTTT. Protein product: CASSIGLASGSTDTQYF.

In this sample, this clone turned up once. The chain has TRBV28 and TRBJ2-3; no clear D gene. This CDR3 has 12 residues. The ends were cut back, 6 bases at V and 11 bases at J, with 15 bases in the middle. Germline V gene data show CDR1 as MDHEN and CDR2 as SYDVKM. Written as DNA, the CDR3 is TGTGCCAGCAGATCCCGGGCCTTGGGGCAGTATTTT. It is translated as CASRSRALGQYF.

The chain links TRBV14 to TRBJ1-2, with TRBD1 matching 12 bases. CDR3 length: 16 residues. The V gene's germline CDR1 is SGHDN and CDR2 FVKESK. With 4 bases clipped from V and 0 bases from J, the junction kept 3 bases outside the gene matches. The CDR3 DNA sequence: TGTGCCAGCAGCCGGGGACAGGGGGCACCTAACTATGGCTACACCTTC. It is translated as CASSRGQGAPNYGYTF.

The V gene is TRBV20-1, the J gene TRBJ2-3; D ambiguous. The CDR3 totals 10 residues. V lost 5 bases and J lost 4, with 4 bases in between. The germline gives CDR1 DFQATT, CDR2 SNEGSKA (reference sequence). This CDR3 is CSAFSDTQYF. For the CDR3, the DNA is TGCAGTGCTTTCTCAGATACGCAGTATTTT.

The chain combines TRBV29-1 with TRBJ1-2, with 7 bases identical to TRBD1. This CDR3 region has 12 residues. Losses at the gene ends were 5 bases for V and 8 bases for J; bases not matched to a gene: 8. CDR1 is SQVTM, CDR2 ANQGSEA, per germline. CDR3 region: CSVRRGLDGYTF. Written as DNA, the CDR3 is TGCAGCGTTCGAAGGGGGCTAGACGGCTACACCTTC. The full variable domain, rest sourced from reference TRBV29-1 and TRBJ1-2, is SAVISQKPSRDICQRGTSLTIQCQVDSQVTMMFWYRQQPGQSLTLIATANQGSEATYESGFVIDKFPISRPNLTFSTLTVSNMSPEDSSIYLCSVRRGLDGYTFGSGTRLTVV.

The V and J genes are TRBV2 and TRBJ2-6; 12 bases match TRBD2. V shed 4 bases and J 0 bases; nucleotides not matched to a gene: 4. Germline V gives CDR1 SNHLY, CDR2 FYNNEI. The CDR3 has 18 amino acids. This chain's CDR3 is CASSGLAGVVSGANVLTF. The CDR3 region has the DNA TGTGCCAGCAGTGGACTAGCGGGAGTAGTCTCTGGGGCCAACGTCCTGACTTTC.

Here the CDR3 reads CASSPGGQLQPYEQYF. The CDR3 DNA reads TGTGCCAGTAGTCCCGGGGGACAGCTACAGCCCTACGAGCAGTACTTC. The chain couples TRBV19 to TRBJ2-7; TRBD1 might be the D (7 bases). The CDR3 has 16 residues. V was pared by 5 bases and J by 2 bases, with 19 bases between. Germline values: CDR1 LNHDA, CDR2 SQIVND (reference sequence).

The rearrangement uses TRBV13 and TRBJ2-7; tentative D call: TRBD1 (5 bases). Germline V gene sequence: CDR1 PRHDT, CDR2 FYEKMQ (reference sequence). The CDR3 consists of 13 residues. With 5 bases removed from V and 0 bases from J, the gap between germline ends came to 8 bases. CDR3 DNA sequence: TGTGCCAGCAGCGGCAGGGTCTCCTACGAGCAGTACTTC. Translated: CASSGRVSYEQYF.